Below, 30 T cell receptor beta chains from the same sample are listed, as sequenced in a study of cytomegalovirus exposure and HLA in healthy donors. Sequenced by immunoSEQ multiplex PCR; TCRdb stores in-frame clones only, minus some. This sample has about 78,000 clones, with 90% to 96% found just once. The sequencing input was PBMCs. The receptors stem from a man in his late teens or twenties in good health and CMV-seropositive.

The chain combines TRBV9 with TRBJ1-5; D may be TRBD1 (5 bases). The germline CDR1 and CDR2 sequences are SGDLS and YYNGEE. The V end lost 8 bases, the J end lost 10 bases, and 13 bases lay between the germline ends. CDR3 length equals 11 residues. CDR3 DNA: TGTGCCAGGGGGGAGGGGCTACCCCAGCATTTT. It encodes CARGEGLPQHF.

The CDR3 spells CAWIRGGAGPAFF. CDR3 bases: TGTGCCTGGATCCGCGGGGGGGCAGGGCCAGCTTTCTTT. The rearrangement uses TRBV30 and TRBJ1-1; D may be TRBD1 (6 bases). Germline V lookup: CDR1 GTSNPN, CDR2 SVGIG (reference sequence). The CDR3 runs 13 residues. The V end lost 4 bases, the J end lost 10 bases, and 19 bases lay between the germline ends.

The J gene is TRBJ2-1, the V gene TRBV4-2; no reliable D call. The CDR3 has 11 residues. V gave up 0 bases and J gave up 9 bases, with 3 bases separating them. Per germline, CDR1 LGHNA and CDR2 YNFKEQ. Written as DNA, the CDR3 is TGTGCCAGCAGCCAAGACGGTGAGCAGTTCTTC. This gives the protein CASSQDGEQFF.

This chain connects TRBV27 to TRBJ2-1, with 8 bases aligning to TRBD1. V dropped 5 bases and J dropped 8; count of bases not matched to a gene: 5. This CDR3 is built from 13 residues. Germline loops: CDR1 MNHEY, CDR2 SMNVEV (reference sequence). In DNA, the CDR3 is TGTGCCAGCAGTCGCGGGACAGGCTATGAGCAGTTCTTC. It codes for CASSRGTGYEQFF.

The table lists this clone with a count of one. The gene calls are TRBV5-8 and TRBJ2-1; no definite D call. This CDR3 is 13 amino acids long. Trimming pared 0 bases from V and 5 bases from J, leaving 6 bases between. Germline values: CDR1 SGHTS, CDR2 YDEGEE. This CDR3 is CASSLGPHNEQFF. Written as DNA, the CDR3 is TGTGCCAGCAGCTTGGGGCCACACAATGAGCAGTTCTTC.

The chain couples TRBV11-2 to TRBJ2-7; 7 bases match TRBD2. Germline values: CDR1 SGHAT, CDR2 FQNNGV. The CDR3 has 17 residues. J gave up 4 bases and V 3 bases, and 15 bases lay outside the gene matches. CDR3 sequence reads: CASSFALGGEGIYEQYF. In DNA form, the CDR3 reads TGTGCCAGCAGCTTCGCACTTGGGGGGGAGGGAATTTACGAGCAGTACTTC.

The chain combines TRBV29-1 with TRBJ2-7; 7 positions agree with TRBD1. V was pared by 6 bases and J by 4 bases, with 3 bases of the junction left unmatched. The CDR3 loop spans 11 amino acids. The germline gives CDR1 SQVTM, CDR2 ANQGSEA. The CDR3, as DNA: TGCAGCGTGGGGACAGATTACGAGCAGTACTTC. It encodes CSVGTDYEQYF.

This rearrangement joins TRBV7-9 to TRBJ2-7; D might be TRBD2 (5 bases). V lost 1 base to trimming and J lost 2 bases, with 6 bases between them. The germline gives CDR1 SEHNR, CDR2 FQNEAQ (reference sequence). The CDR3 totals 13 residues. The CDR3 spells CASSLELAYEQYF. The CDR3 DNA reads TGTGCCAGCAGCTTAGAACTAGCCTACGAGCAGTACTTC.

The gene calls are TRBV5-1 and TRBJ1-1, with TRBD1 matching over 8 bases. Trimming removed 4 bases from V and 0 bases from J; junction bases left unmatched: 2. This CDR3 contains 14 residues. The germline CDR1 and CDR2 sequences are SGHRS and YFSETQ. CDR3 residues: CASSPGQVNTEAFF. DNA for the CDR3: TGCGCCAGCAGCCCGGGACAGGTGAACACTGAAGCTTTCTTT.

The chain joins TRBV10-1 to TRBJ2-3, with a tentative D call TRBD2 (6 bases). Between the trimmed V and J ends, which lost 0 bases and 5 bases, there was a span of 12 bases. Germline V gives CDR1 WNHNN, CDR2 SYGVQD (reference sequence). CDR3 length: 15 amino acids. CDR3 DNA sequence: TGCGCCAGCAGTGAGTCGGGCGGGATCGGAGATACGCAGTATTTT. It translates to CASSESGGIGDTQYF.

Here the CDR3 reads CASSLVGNQPQHF. CDR3 bases: TGTGCCAGCAGTTTAGTAGGCAATCAGCCCCAGCATTTT. J is TRBJ1-5 and V is TRBV27; D ambiguous. Germline V gene sequence: CDR1 MNHEY, CDR2 SMNVEV (reference sequence). V lost 2 bases to trimming and J lost 2 bases, with 4 bases between them. The CDR3 totals 13 residues.

This chain's CDR3 is CASSPGLAGPSTDTQYF. CDR3 coding DNA: TGTGCCAGCAGCCCGGGACTAGCGGGGCCTAGCACAGATACGCAGTATTTT. The J gene is TRBJ2-3, the V gene TRBV7-2; TRBD2 matches 13 bases. Unmatched junction bases numbered 5, after V lost 5 bases and J lost 0 bases. The CDR3 spans 17 residues. In germline, CDR1 is SGHTA, CDR2 FQGNSA. Together with reference TRBV7-2 and TRBJ2-3, the CDR3 gives the full variable domain: GAGVSQSPSNKVTEKGKDVELRCDPISGHTALYWYRQSLGQGLEFLIYFQGNSAPDKSGLPSDRFSAERTGGSVSTLTIQRTQQEDSAVYLCASSPGLAGPSTDTQYFGPGTRLTVL.

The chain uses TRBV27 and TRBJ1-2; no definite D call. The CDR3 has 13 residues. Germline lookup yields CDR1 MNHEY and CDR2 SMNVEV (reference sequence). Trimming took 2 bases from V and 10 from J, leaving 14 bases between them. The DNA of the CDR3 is TGTGCCAGCAGTTTAACTTACGACGGGGACTACACCTTC. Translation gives CASSLTYDGDYTF.

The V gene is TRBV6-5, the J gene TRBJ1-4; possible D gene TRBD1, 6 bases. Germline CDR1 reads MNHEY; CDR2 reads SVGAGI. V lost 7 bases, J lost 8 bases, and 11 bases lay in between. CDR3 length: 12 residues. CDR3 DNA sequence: TGTGCCAGCAAGGGGGGGGGCGAAAAACTGTTTTTT. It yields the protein CASKGGGEKLFF.

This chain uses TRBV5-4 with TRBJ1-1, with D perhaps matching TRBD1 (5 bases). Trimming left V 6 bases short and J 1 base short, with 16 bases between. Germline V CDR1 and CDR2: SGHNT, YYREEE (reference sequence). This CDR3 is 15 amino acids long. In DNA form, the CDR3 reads TGTGCCAGCAAGAAACCGGAGACAGCGAACACTGAAGCTTTCTTT. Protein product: CASKKPETANTEAFF.

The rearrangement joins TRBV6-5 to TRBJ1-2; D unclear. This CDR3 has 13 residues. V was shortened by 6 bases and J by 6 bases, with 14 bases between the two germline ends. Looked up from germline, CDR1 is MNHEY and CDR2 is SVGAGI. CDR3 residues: CASRGQLANGYTF. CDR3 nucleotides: TGTGCCAGCAGGGGCCAGCTCGCGAATGGCTACACCTTC.

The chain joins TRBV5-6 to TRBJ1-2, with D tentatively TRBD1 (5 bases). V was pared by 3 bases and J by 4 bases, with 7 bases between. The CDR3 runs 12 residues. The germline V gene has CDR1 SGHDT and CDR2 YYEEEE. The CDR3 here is CASSSGSYGYTF. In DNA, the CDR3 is TGTGCCAGCAGCTCAGGGTCCTATGGCTACACCTTC.

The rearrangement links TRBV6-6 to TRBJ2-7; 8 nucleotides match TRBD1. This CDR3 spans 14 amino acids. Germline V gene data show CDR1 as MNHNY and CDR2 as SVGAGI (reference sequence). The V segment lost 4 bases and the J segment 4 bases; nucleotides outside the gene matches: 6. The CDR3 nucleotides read TGTGCCAGCAGTTCTTTGGGACAGGAGTACGAGCAGTACTTC. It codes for CASSSLGQEYEQYF.

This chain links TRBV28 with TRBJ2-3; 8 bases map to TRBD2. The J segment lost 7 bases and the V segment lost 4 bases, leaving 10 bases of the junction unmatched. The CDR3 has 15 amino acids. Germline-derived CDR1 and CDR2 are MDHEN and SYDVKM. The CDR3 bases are TGTGCCAGCAGTTCCCCTAGCGGGCGAGGGAATACGCAGTATTTT. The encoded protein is CASSSPSGRGNTQYF.

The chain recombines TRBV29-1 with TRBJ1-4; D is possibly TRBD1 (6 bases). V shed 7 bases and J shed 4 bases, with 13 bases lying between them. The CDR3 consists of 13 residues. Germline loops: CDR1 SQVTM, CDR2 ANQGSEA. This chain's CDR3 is CSAMTGLNEKLFF. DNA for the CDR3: TGCAGCGCCATGACAGGCCTTAATGAAAAACTGTTTTTT.

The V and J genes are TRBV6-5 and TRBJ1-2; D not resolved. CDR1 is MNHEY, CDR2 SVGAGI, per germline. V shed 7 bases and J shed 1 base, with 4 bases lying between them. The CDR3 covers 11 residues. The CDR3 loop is CASKSNYGYTF. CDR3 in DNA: TGTGCCAGCAAGAGTAACTATGGCTACACCTTC.

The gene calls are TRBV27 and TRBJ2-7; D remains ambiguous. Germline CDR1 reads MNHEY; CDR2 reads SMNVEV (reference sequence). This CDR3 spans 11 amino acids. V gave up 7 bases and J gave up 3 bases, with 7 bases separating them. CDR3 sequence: CASKSGYEQYF. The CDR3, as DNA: TGTGCCAGCAAATCGGGCTACGAGCAGTACTTC.

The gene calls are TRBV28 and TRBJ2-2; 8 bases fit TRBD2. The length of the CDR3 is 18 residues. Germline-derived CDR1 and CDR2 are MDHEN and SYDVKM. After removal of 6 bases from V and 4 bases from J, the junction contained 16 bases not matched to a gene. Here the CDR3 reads CASSPTLPLSGATGELFF. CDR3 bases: TGTGCCAGCAGCCCCACCCTGCCTCTTAGCGGGGCCACCGGGGAGCTGTTTTTT.

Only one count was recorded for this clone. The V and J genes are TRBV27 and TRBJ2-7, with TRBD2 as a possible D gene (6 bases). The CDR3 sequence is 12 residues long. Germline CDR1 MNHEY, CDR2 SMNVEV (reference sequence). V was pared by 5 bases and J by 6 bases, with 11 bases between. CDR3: CASSLGGGEQYF. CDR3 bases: TGTGCCAGCAGTCTCGGGGGAGGCGAGCAGTACTTC.

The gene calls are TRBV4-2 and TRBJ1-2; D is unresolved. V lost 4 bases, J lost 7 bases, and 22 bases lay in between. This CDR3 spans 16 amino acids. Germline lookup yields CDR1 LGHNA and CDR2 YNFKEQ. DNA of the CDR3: TGTGCCAGCAGCCCGGAACGGACTTCGACTCCCTCTGGCTACACCTTC. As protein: CASSPERTSTPSGYTF.

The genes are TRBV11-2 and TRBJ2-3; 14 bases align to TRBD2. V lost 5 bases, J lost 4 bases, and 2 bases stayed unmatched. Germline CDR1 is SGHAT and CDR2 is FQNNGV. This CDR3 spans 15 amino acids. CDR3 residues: CASSQTSGRADTQYF. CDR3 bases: TGTGCCAGCAGCCAGACTAGCGGGAGGGCAGATACGCAGTATTTT.

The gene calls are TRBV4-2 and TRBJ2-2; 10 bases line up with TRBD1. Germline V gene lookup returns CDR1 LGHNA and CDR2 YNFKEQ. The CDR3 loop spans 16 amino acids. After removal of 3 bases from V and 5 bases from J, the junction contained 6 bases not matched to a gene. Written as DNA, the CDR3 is TGTGCCAGCAGCCATGGGGACAGGGGTAGGACCGGGGAGCTGTTTTTT. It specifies CASSHGDRGRTGELFF.

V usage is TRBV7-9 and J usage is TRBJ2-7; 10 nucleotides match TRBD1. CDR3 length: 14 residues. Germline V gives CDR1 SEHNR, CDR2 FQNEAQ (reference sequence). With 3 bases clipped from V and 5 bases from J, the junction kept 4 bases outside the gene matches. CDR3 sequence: CASSLDRGFDEQYF. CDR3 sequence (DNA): TGTGCCAGCAGCTTGGACAGGGGGTTCGACGAGCAGTACTTC.

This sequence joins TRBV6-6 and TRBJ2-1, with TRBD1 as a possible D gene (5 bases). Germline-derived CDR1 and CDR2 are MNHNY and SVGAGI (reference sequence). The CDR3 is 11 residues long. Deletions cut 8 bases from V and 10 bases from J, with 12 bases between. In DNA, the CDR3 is TGTGCCAGCGATGGTAGGGGCGAGCAGTTCTTC. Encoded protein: CASDGRGEQFF.

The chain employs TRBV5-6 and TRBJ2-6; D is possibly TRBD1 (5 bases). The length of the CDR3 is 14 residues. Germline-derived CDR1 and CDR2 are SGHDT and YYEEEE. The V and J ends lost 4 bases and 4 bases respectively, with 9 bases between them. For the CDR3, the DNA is TGTGCCAGCAGCCTGGGGCCCGGGGCCAACGTCCTGACTTTC. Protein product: CASSLGPGANVLTF.